These T cell receptor beta chains were read from a single sample in a study of beta chain features in type 1 diabetes. TCRdb's copy holds only in-frame clones and misses some; the assay was immunoSEQ multiplex PCR. The table lists 600,000 or so clones, about 14% of them singletons. The sequencing sample was made of naive CD4+ T cells from blood. The source is a man aged 18-30 years with type 1 diabetes. The CDR3 runs from the conserved cysteine through the conserved F or W. Only some rows state a clone size, as once, few, many or a class for expanded clones.

>TRBV5-1|.|TRBJ2-1
CASSSVGLAGGAGEQFF
>TRBV29-1|.|TRBJ1-1
CSVGALLRDTEAFF
>TRBV7-2|few|TRBJ2-1
CASSSGLPNEQFF
>TRBV29-1|.|TRBJ2-3
CSVDGLAVRDTQYF
>TRBV18|.|TRBJ2-5
CASSPPPGQETQYF
>TRBV15|few|TRBJ2-1
CATSAGTLGNEQFF
>TRBV28|.|TRBJ1-4
CASSSRSLRIF
>TRBV20-1|.|TRBJ2-7
CSAAPHEQYF
>TRBV5-6|.|TRBJ2-3
CASSDSYTDTQYF
>TRBV25-1|few|TRBJ2-2
CASSETLGAGELFF
>TRBV30|.|TRBJ2-1
CAWSVAGNEQFF
>TRBV7-9|few|TRBJ2-7
CASSFFYEQYF
>TRBV30|few|TRBJ2-6
CAWAPGQGRSGANVLTF
>TRBV5-4|.|TRBJ2-3
CASSPGGAWLNTQYF
>TRBV6-5|few|TRBJ1-2
CASSEVGSDYGYTF
>TRBV25-1|few|TRBJ1-3
CASRSPGNTIYF
>TRBV9|.|TRBJ2-2
CASSPRTSGGVTGELFF
>TRBV7-9|few|TRBJ2-7
CASSPRELASYEQYF
>TRBV29-1|few|TRBJ2-3
CSAQGFTDTQYF
>TRBV29-1|few|TRBJ2-1
CSVEDRGTGVVFF
>TRBV6-5|.|TRBJ1-4
CASSYSGTGGFF
>TRBV6-6|.|TRBJ2-7
CASSYELGRDEQYF
>TRBV10-1|.|TRBJ2-7
CASSEDITKGQYF
>TRBV7-3|.|TRBJ1-1
CASSPGQGRYTEAFF
>TRBV30|.|TRBJ2-5
CALLTGPGETQYF
>TRBV29-1|few|TRBJ1-4
CSVEEGPNEKLFF
>TRBV5-1|few|TRBJ2-7
CASRTGLAIHEQYF
>TRBV5-1|few|TRBJ2-7
CASSPQGMSYEQYF
>TRBV18|.|TRBJ1-1
CASSPPGQGPGTEAFF
>TRBV29-1|.|TRBJ1-1
CSVGRANTEAFF
>TRBV7-9|.|TRBJ2-1
CASSPRGGTNNEQFF
>TRBV6-1|.|TRBJ2-7
CASSESGGRNEQYF
>TRBV2|.|TRBJ2-7
CASRRQTGAYEQYF